This T cell receptor (beta chain) emerged from a study of T-cell reconstitution after alpha-beta-depleted transplantation in children. It was with unique molecular identifiers that the TCRbeta library was prepared. In TCRdb, the PCR reads were re-called with MiXCR into one record per CDR3 protein. The data contain around 400,000 distinct CDR3 sequences, about a fifth of them singletons. This clonotype was detected ten times or more. Material: PBMCs from the stem cell graft donor, obtained from the stem cell graft. This clonotype was obtained from a human donor who donated a stem cell graft to a child with acute myeloid leukemia.

CDR3 nucleotides: TGCAGTGCTAGCCATCCGGGGCAAGAGACCCAGTACTTC. Protein: CSASHPGQETQYF. V and J are TRBV20-1 and TRBJ2-5; possible D gene TRBD2, 5 bases. The V and J ends lost 3 bases and 2 bases respectively, with 10 bases between them. The CDR3 has 13 residues. Germline V gene data show CDR1 as DFQATT and CDR2 as SNEGSKA (reference sequence).